The clone carrying this T cell receptor (beta chain) was counted ten times or more. The data stem from a study of T cells in Graves' hyperthyroidism and ophthalmopathy. Study-wide background: Peripheral blood specimens were obtained at initial diagnosis, prior to any treatment.

TCR beta CDR3 region amplification was performed from RNA transcripts. In the first-round RT-PCR of the TCR CDR3, the HTBI primer set was used. A single record per CDR3 protein comes from TCRdb applying MiXCR to the multiplex PCR reads. The sample lists hundreds of thousands of distinct CDR3 sequences, 18% occurring once. Per the germline V gene, CDR1 is SGDLS and CDR2 is YYNGEE. The CDR3 spans 16 residues. Germline trimming cut 0 bases from V and 1 base from J; bases unmatched to any gene: 5. The chain couples TRBV9 to TRBJ2-5; 8 nucleotides line up with TRBD2. The clonotype comes from a woman aged 50 to 65 with Graves' hyperthyroidism that later progressed to Graves' ophthalmopathy. The sample consisted of blood. DNA for the CDR3: TGTGCCAGCAGCGTAGCTACGGGAGGGACCCAAGAGACCCAGTACTTC. Amino acids: CASSVATGGTQETQYF. Using reference TRBV9 and TRBJ2-5 for the parts outside the CDR3, the full variable domain is DSGVTQTPKHLITATGQRVTLRCSPRSGDLSVYWYQQSLDQGLQFLIQYYNGEERAKGNILERFSAQQFPDLHSELNLSSLELGDSALYFCASSVATGGTQETQYFGPGTRLLVL.